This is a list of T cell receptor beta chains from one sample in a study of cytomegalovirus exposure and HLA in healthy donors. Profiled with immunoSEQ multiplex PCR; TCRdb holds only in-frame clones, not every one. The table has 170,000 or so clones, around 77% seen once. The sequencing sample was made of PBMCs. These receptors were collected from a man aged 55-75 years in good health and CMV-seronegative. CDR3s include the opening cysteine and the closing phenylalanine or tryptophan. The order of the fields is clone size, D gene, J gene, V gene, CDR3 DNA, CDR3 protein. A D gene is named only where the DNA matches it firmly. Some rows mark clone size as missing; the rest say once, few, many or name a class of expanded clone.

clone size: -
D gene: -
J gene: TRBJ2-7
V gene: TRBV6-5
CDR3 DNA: TGTGCCAGCAGTTACGGGAGGACAGGCTCCTACGAGCAGTACTTC
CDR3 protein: CASSYGRTGSYEQYF

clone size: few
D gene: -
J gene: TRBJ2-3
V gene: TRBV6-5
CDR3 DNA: TGTGCCAGCAGACTGTCCAAGGATACGCAGTATTTT
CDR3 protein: CASRLSKDTQYF

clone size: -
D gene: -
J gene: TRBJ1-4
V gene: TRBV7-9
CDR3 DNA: TGTGCCAGCAGCTTAGCCGGACAGCCACTTAATGAAAAACTGTTTTTT
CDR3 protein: CASSLAGQPLNEKLFF

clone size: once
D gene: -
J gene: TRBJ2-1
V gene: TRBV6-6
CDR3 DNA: TGTGCCAGCAGTTATGGAGTGAATGAGCAGTTCTTC
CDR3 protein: CASSYGVNEQFF

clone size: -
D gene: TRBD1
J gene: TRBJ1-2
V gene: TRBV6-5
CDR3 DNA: TGTGCCAGCAGTTACAATACAGGGGCGGGCTATGGCTACACCTTC
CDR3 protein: CASSYNTGAGYGYTF

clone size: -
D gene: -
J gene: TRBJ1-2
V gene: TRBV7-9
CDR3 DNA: TGTGCCAGCAGCTTTGGGACAATCCGCGATGGCTACACCTTC
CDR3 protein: CASSFGTIRDGYTF

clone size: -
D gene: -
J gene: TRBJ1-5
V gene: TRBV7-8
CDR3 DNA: TGTGCCAGCAGCTTCGGTCGGGGGAGAGATCAGCCCCAGCATTTT
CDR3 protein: CASSFGRGRDQPQHF

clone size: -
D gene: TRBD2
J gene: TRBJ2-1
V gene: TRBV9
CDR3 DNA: TGTGCCAGCACAGGTGGAGGCCTAGCGGGACACAATGAGCAGTTCTTC
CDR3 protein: CASTGGGLAGHNEQFF

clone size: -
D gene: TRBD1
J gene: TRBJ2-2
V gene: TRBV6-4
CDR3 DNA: TGTGCCAGCAGTCCGACAGGGGAAACCGGGGAGCTGTTTTTT
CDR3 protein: CASSPTGETGELFF

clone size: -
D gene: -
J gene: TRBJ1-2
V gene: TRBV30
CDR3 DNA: TGTGCCTGGAGCCCCTGTTGTATTCTGGAAGGGGCCAGCTATGGCTACACCTTC
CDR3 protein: CAWSPCCILEGASYGYTF

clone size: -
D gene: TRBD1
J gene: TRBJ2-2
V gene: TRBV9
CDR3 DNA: TGTGCCAGCAGCGTAGATGGGACAGACCGACGGCCCGGGGAGCTGTTTTTT
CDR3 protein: CASSVDGTDRRPGELFF

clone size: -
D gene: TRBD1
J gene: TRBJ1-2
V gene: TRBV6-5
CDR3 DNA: TGTGCCAGCAGGGCAGGGGGCGTCTATGGCTACACCTTC
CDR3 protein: CASRAGGVYGYTF

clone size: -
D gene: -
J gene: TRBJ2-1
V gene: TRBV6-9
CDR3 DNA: TGTGCCAGCAGACCCGACAGCCCCTACCCCTACAATGAGCAGTTCTTC
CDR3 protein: CASRPDSPYPYNEQFF

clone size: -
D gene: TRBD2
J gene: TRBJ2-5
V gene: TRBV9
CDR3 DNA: TGTGCCAGCAGCGTTGGGAGGGCCGGCCAAGAGACCCAGTACTTC
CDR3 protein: CASSVGRAGQETQYF

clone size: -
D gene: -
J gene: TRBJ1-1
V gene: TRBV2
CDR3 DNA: TGTGCCAGCAGTGGGGGGGTTATGAACACTGAAGCTTTCTTT
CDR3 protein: CASSGGVMNTEAFF

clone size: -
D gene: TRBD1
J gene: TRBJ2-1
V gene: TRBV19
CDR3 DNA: TGTGCCAGTAGTATTCTGGGGGACAGCTCCTACAATGAGCAGTTCTTC
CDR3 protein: CASSILGDSSYNEQFF

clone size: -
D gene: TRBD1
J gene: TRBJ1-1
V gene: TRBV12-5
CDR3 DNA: TGTGCTAGTGGTTGGGACAGAGGGAACACTGAAGCTTTCTTT
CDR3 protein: CASGWDRGNTEAFF

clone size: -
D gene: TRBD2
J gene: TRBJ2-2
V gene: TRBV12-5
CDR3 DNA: TGTGCTAGTGGTTTGAGCAGGACTAGCGGGGTGACCTACGGGGAGCTGTTTTTT
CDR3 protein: CASGLSRTSGVTYGELFF

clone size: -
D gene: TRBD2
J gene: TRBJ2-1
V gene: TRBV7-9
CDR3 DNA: TGTGCCAGCAGCCTGGCGGGGGGCAATGAGCAGTTCTTC
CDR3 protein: CASSLAGGNEQFF

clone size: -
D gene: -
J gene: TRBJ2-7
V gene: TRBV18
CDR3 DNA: TGTGCCAGCTCACCAACCAGCTACGAGCAGTACTTC
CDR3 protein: CASSPTSYEQYF

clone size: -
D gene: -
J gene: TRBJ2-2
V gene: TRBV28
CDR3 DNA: TGTGCCAGCAGTTTGGTCTCCCGAGGAAACACCGGGGAGCTGTTTTTT
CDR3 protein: CASSLVSRGNTGELFF

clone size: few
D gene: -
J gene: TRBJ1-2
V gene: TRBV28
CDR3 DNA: TGTGCCAGCAGAAATTATAACTATGGCTACACCTTC
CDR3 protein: CASRNYNYGYTF

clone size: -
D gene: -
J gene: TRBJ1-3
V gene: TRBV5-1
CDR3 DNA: TGCGCCAGCAGCTTGGTGGCAGGGACAGGAAACACCATATATTTT
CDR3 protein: CASSLVAGTGNTIYF

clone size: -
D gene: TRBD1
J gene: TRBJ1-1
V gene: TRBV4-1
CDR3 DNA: TGCGCCAGCAGCCAGCCCCGGACAGGGAACACTGAAGCTTTCTTT
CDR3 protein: CASSQPRTGNTEAFF